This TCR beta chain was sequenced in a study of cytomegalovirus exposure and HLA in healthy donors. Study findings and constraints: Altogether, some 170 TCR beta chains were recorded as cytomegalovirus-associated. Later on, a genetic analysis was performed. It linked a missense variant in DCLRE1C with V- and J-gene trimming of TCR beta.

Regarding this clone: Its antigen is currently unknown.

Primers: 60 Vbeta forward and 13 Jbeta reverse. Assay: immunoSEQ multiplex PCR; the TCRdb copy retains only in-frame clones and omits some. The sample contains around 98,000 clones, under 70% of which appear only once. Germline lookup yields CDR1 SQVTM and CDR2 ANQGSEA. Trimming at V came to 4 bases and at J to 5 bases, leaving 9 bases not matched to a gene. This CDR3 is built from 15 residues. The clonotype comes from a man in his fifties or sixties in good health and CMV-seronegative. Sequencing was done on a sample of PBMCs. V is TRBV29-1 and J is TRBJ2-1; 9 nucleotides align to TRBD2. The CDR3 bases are TGCAGCGTTGGCCGTGTAGCGGGAGTTCACAATGAGCAGTTCTTC. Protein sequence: CSVGRVAGVHNEQFF.